This TCR beta chain was captured by sequencing in a study of blood T cell repertoires in COVID-19. Study context: In each case, the material was cDNA or gDNA derived from T cells, B-cell-depleted T cells, or PBMCs.

Using immunoSEQ multiplex PCR, the repertoire was profiled, and TCRdb retains in-frame clones only, with some absent. The sample includes about 94,000 clones, approximately 80% seen only once; the top ten take 19%. This clone was counted once. The sequenced sample consisted of peripheral blood. The clonotype originates from a human donor in a cohort sampled during active COVID-19.

The chain's CDR3 is CASGTGQGFSAEQYF. In DNA, the CDR3 is TGCGCCAGCGGCACGGGACAGGGGTTCTCCGCCGAGCAGTACTTC. The chain uses TRBV5-1 and TRBJ2-7; TRBD1 matches at 10 bases. CDR1 is SGHRS and CDR2 is YFSETQ in the germline V gene. There are 15 residues in the CDR3. The trim removed 7 bases at V and 6 bases at J, leaving 13 bases unmatched. Based on the CDR3 plus reference TRBV5-1 and TRBJ2-7, the full variable domain is KAGVTQTPRYLIKTRGQQVTLSCSPISGHRSVSWYQQTPGQGLQFLFEYFSETQRNKGNFPGRFSGRQFSNSRSEMNVSTLELGDSALYLCASGTGQGFSAEQYFGPGTRLTVT.